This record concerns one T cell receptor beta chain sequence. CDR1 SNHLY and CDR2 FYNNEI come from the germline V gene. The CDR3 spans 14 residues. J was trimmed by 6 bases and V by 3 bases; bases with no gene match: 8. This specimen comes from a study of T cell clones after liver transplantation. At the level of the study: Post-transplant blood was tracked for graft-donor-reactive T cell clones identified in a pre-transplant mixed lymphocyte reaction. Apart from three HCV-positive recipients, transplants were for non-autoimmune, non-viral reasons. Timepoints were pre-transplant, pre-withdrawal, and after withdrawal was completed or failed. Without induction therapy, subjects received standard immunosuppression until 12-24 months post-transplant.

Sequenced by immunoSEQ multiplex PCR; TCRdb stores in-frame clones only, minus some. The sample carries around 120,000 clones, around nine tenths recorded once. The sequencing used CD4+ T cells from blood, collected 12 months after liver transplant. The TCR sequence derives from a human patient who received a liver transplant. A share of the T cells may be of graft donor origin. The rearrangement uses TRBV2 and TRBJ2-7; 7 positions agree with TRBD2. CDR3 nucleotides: TGTGCCAGCAGTGATCGGGGAGGGTTCGGCGAGCAGTACTTC. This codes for CASSDRGGFGEQYF.